The rows below give T cell receptor beta chains drawn from one sample of a study of cytomegalovirus exposure and HLA in healthy donors. Produced via immunoSEQ multiplex PCR; TCRdb's table is partial and in-frame only. The repertoire includes 120,000 to 150,000 clones, over 60% of them detected once, and 3% sits in the top ten. Sample: PBMCs. These receptors were obtained from a man between 35 and 55 years old in good health and CMV-seropositive. Each CDR3 is given with its conserved first and last residue. The order of the fields is V gene, clone size, D gene, J gene, CDR3 DNA, CDR3 protein. D genes are given only for firm matches. A clone size is listed for some rows: how often the clone was seen (once, few, many), or a class if it is expanded.

V gene: TRBV5-6; clone size: .; D gene: .; J gene: TRBJ1-4; CDR3 DNA: TGTGCCAGCAGCTTGCGGCCGGGACACGTTAATGAAAAACTGTTTTTT; CDR3 protein: CASSLRPGHVNEKLFF
V gene: TRBV4-2; clone size: .; D gene: TRBD1; J gene: TRBJ2-7; CDR3 DNA: TGTGCCAGCAGCCAAGGGACAGGCAAGTACGAGCAGTACTTC; CDR3 protein: CASSQGTGKYEQYF
V gene: TRBV7-3; clone size: .; D gene: .; J gene: TRBJ1-2; CDR3 DNA: TGTGCCAGCAGCTTAGGTGGGGCCTCTTATGGCTACACCTTC; CDR3 protein: CASSLGGASYGYTF
V gene: TRBV5-1; clone size: once; D gene: .; J gene: TRBJ2-2; CDR3 DNA: TGCGCCAGCAGCTGGACTGGGGAGAACACCGGGGAGCTGTTTTTT; CDR3 protein: CASSWTGENTGELFF
V gene: TRBV5-6; clone size: .; D gene: TRBD1; J gene: TRBJ2-3; CDR3 DNA: TGTGCCAGCAGCCGGGCTGGGACAGGGGTGGTTGATACGCAGTATTTT; CDR3 protein: CASSRAGTGVVDTQYF
V gene: TRBV5-4; clone size: .; D gene: .; J gene: TRBJ1-6; CDR3 DNA: TGTGCCAGCAGCACCGGGGGAGGGGGTTATAATTCACCCCTCCACTTT; CDR3 protein: CASSTGGGGYNSPLHF
V gene: TRBV29-1; clone size: .; D gene: .; J gene: TRBJ1-1; CDR3 DNA: TGCAGCGTTGAACCAGGGAACCCAGGCACTGAAGCTTTCTTT; CDR3 protein: CSVEPGNPGTEAFF
V gene: TRBV25-1; clone size: many; D gene: TRBD2; J gene: TRBJ2-1; CDR3 DNA: TGTGCCAGCAGAGTAGCGGGCGGTATTTACAATGAGCAGTTCTTC; CDR3 protein: CASRVAGGIYNEQFF
V gene: TRBV4-3; clone size: .; D gene: .; J gene: TRBJ2-5; CDR3 DNA: TGCGCCAGCAGCCAAGGGAGGGACCCCCAAGAGACCCAGTACTTC; CDR3 protein: CASSQGRDPQETQYF
V gene: TRBV18; clone size: .; D gene: TRBD1; J gene: TRBJ1-2; CDR3 DNA: TGTGCCAGCTCACCAACCACAGGGGGCGATGGCTACACCTTC; CDR3 protein: CASSPTTGGDGYTF
V gene: TRBV21-1; clone size: .; D gene: .; J gene: TRBJ1-1; CDR3 DNA: TGTGCCAGCAGCTTATTTAGGGGTGGGGCTACCAACACTGAAGCTTTCTTT; CDR3 protein: CASSLFRGGATNTEAFF
V gene: TRBV4-1; clone size: .; D gene: .; J gene: TRBJ2-7; CDR3 DNA: TGCGCCAGCAGCCAAGTTCCCCCCGGACAACTCTCCTACGAGCAGTACTTC; CDR3 protein: CASSQVPPGQLSYEQYF
V gene: TRBV2; clone size: .; D gene: TRBD1; J gene: TRBJ1-2; CDR3 DNA: TGTGCCAGTAGGGACAGGGAGACCCAAGGCTATGGCTACACCTTC; CDR3 protein: CASRDRETQGYGYTF
V gene: TRBV21-1; clone size: few; D gene: .; J gene: TRBJ2-7; CDR3 DNA: TGTGCCAGCAACTCACGTTGCGGGGGGGGATCCGAGCAGTACTTC; CDR3 protein: CASNSRCGGGSEQYF
V gene: TRBV11-2; clone size: .; D gene: TRBD2; J gene: TRBJ2-5; CDR3 DNA: TGTGCCAGCAGCCGAAATAGCGGGAGAAGGGAGACCCAGTACTTC; CDR3 protein: CASSRNSGRRETQYF
V gene: TRBV19; clone size: .; D gene: TRBD2; J gene: TRBJ2-1; CDR3 DNA: TGTGCCAGTAGTAATTTAGCGGGGGACTACAATGAGCAGTTCTTC; CDR3 protein: CASSNLAGDYNEQFF
V gene: TRBV5-1; clone size: few; D gene: TRBD1; J gene: TRBJ2-1; CDR3 DNA: TGCGCCAGCAGCTCGGACAGGGAGTCCTACAATGAGCAGTTCTTC; CDR3 protein: CASSSDRESYNEQFF
V gene: TRBV5-5; clone size: .; D gene: TRBD2; J gene: TRBJ2-3; CDR3 DNA: TGTGCCAGCAGCTTCGAAAGGGAGGGAGATACGCAGTATTTT; CDR3 protein: CASSFEREGDTQYF
V gene: TRBV19; clone size: .; D gene: .; J gene: TRBJ2-7; CDR3 DNA: TGTGCCAGTAGTATGGGGGGGCTCATCTACGAGCAGTACTTC; CDR3 protein: CASSMGGLIYEQYF
V gene: TRBV25-1; clone size: few; D gene: TRBD1; J gene: TRBJ2-7; CDR3 DNA: TGTGCCAGCAGTGAATCCGGGACAGGGGCCTACGAGCAGTACTTC; CDR3 protein: CASSESGTGAYEQYF
V gene: TRBV7-2; clone size: .; D gene: TRBD2; J gene: TRBJ2-7; CDR3 DNA: TGTGCCAGCAGCTTGGCCTCGACTAGCGGGCCCTACGAGCAGTACTTC; CDR3 protein: CASSLASTSGPYEQYF
V gene: TRBV7-2; clone size: .; D gene: TRBD1; J gene: TRBJ1-1; CDR3 DNA: TGTGCCAGCAGCTTAGGGGGACAGTTCGTTGACACTGAAGCTTTCTTT; CDR3 protein: CASSLGGQFVDTEAFF
V gene: TRBV18; clone size: .; D gene: TRBD1; J gene: TRBJ2-7; CDR3 DNA: TGTGCCAGCTCACGGCAACGGGACAGGGGGAACGAGCAGTACTTC; CDR3 protein: CASSRQRDRGNEQYF
V gene: TRBV29-1; clone size: .; D gene: TRBD1; J gene: TRBJ1-2; CDR3 DNA: TGCAGCGTTACCGGGACAGCCGGTCTACATGGCTACACCTTC; CDR3 protein: CSVTGTAGLHGYTF
V gene: TRBV6-5; clone size: .; D gene: .; J gene: TRBJ1-2; CDR3 DNA: TGTGCCAGCAGGACAACAATCAGCTTTGGCTACACCTTC; CDR3 protein: CASRTTISFGYTF
V gene: TRBV19; clone size: .; D gene: .; J gene: TRBJ2-2; CDR3 DNA: TGTGCCAGTAAATCAGGGACCGGGACTGCGAGCACCGGGGAGCTGTTTTTT; CDR3 protein: CASKSGTGTASTGELFF
V gene: TRBV6-6; clone size: .; D gene: .; J gene: TRBJ2-7; CDR3 DNA: TGTGCCAGCAGTTACGCGAGTGGCGAGCAGTACTTC; CDR3 protein: CASSYASGEQYF
V gene: TRBV19; clone size: .; D gene: TRBD2; J gene: TRBJ2-2; CDR3 DNA: TGTGCCAGTAGTATCTCAGGGGGGACACTGACGACTAGCGGGAACACCGGGGAGCTGTTTTTT; CDR3 protein: CASSISGGTLTTSGNTGELFF
V gene: TRBV2; clone size: .; D gene: .; J gene: TRBJ2-7; CDR3 DNA: TGTGCCAGCAGTGAACTGTCGTTGAGGGGGTCCTACGAGCAGTACTTC; CDR3 protein: CASSELSLRGSYEQYF
V gene: TRBV28; clone size: .; D gene: .; J gene: TRBJ1-1; CDR3 DNA: TGTGCCAGCATCCCGGGGGGGGTCAACGAAGCTTTCTTT; CDR3 protein: CASIPGGVNEAFF
V gene: TRBV11-2; clone size: .; D gene: .; J gene: TRBJ1-1; CDR3 DNA: TGTGCCAGCAGCTTAGAGCAGGGTGGGAGGCCACGGAACACTGAAGCTTTCTTT; CDR3 protein: CASSLEQGGRPRNTEAFF
V gene: TRBV19; clone size: .; D gene: TRBD1; J gene: TRBJ2-7; CDR3 DNA: TGTGCCAGCAGCTCGACAGGGATAGGCCACGAGCAGTACTTC; CDR3 protein: CASSSTGIGHEQYF
V gene: TRBV6-5; clone size: .; D gene: .; J gene: TRBJ1-5; CDR3 DNA: TGTGCCAGCAGTTACTCTTATAGCAATCAGCCCCAGCATTTT; CDR3 protein: CASSYSYSNQPQHF
V gene: TRBV7-8; clone size: .; D gene: TRBD1; J gene: TRBJ2-7; CDR3 DNA: TGTGCCAGCAGCTTCGGACCGGGACAGGGAACCTACGAGCAGTACTTC; CDR3 protein: CASSFGPGQGTYEQYF
V gene: TRBV29-1; clone size: .; D gene: TRBD1; J gene: TRBJ1-3; CDR3 DNA: TGCAGCGTTTGGACAGGGGGAAACACCATATATTTT; CDR3 protein: CSVWTGGNTIYF
V gene: TRBV19; clone size: .; D gene: .; J gene: TRBJ2-1; CDR3 DNA: TGTGCCAGTAGAATCAGCGACAGAAACAATGAGCAGTTCTTC; CDR3 protein: CASRISDRNNEQFF
V gene: TRBV2; clone size: few; D gene: .; J gene: TRBJ2-1; CDR3 DNA: TGTGCCAGCAGTGCTGAGGAAGTATCCTACAATGAGCAGTTCTTC; CDR3 protein: CASSAEEVSYNEQFF
V gene: TRBV28; clone size: .; D gene: .; J gene: TRBJ1-5; CDR3 DNA: TGTGCCAGCAGTGCCTCCCGGGGGAGTTATAGCAATCAGCCCCAGCATTTT; CDR3 protein: CASSASRGSYSNQPQHF
V gene: TRBV25-1; clone size: .; D gene: TRBD1; J gene: TRBJ2-2; CDR3 DNA: TGTGCCAGCAGCGGGACAGGGGGCATCGGGGAGCTGTTTTTT; CDR3 protein: CASSGTGGIGELFF
V gene: TRBV2; clone size: .; D gene: .; J gene: TRBJ2-7; CDR3 DNA: TGTGCCAGCAGTCCCCTCGGGCAGGGAACCTACGAGCAGTACTTC; CDR3 protein: CASSPLGQGTYEQYF
V gene: TRBV6-1; clone size: .; D gene: .; J gene: TRBJ1-5; CDR3 DNA: TGTGCCAGCAGGGAAACAGGGATCAGCAATCAGCCCCAGCATTTT; CDR3 protein: CASRETGISNQPQHF
V gene: TRBV27; clone size: .; D gene: TRBD2; J gene: TRBJ2-1; CDR3 DNA: TGTGCCAGCAGTTTTTACTGGACTAGCGGGAGGGCCAGAGATGAGCAGTTCTTC; CDR3 protein: CASSFYWTSGRARDEQFF
V gene: TRBV5-5; clone size: .; D gene: .; J gene: TRBJ1-2; CDR3 DNA: TGTGCCAGCAGCCCCCAGGTGGGCCTCTATGGCTACACCTTC; CDR3 protein: CASSPQVGLYGYTF
V gene: TRBV10-3; clone size: .; D gene: .; J gene: TRBJ2-1; CDR3 DNA: TGTGCCATCACCGAACGGGTATACAATGAGCAGTTCTTC; CDR3 protein: CAITERVYNEQFF
V gene: TRBV1; clone size: once; D gene: .; J gene: TRBJ2-5; CDR3 DNA: TGCACCAGCGGGAACCAACTAGCGGGCAGCAGAGAGACCCAGTACTTC; CDR3 protein: CTSGNQLAGSRETQYF
V gene: TRBV18; clone size: few; D gene: .; J gene: TRBJ2-7; CDR3 DNA: TGTGCCAGCTCAGCCACTAGTGGAAGCTCCTACGAGCAGTACTTC; CDR3 protein: CASSATSGSSYEQYF
V gene: TRBV6-5; clone size: large; D gene: .; J gene: TRBJ2-7; CDR3 DNA: TGTGCCAGCAGTTACCAGGGGTCTAGCGAGCAGTACTTC; CDR3 protein: CASSYQGSSEQYF
V gene: TRBV6-5; clone size: once; D gene: .; J gene: TRBJ2-5; CDR3 DNA: TGTGCCAGCAGTTTCGGAGGGGTCGGCGAGACCCAGTACTTC; CDR3 protein: CASSFGGVGETQYF
V gene: TRBV9; clone size: .; D gene: .; J gene: TRBJ2-6; CDR3 DNA: TGTGCCAGCAGCGTAGGGTCAGTCTCTGGGGCCAACGTCCTGACTTTC; CDR3 protein: CASSVGSVSGANVLTF
V gene: TRBV30; clone size: .; D gene: TRBD1; J gene: TRBJ1-1; CDR3 DNA: TGTGCCTGGAGCCACAGGGGGAAGAACACTGAAGCTTTCTTT; CDR3 protein: CAWSHRGKNTEAFF